This record covers a single T cell receptor (beta chain). This CDR3 spans 15 amino acids. Germline V gives CDR1 SGHTS, CDR2 YDEGEE. V was shortened by 2 bases and J by 3 bases, with 14 bases between the two germline ends. The data belong to a study of blood T cell repertoires in COVID-19. Study overall: The cDNA or gDNA used as material had been derived from T cells, B-cell-depleted T cells, or PBMCs.

As originally analysed: Reference gene primer amplification yielded estimated nucleated cell counts. Clones were sequenced by immunoSEQ multiplex PCR, and TCRdb holds only the in-frame ones, with some missing. That table supplies the V and J calls and clone size; D and trimming were determined from the DNA. The sample records roughly 60,000 clones, over 75% being singletons. The sequence derives from a human donor in a cohort sampled during active COVID-19. The V and J genes are TRBV5-8 and TRBJ1-2; D is unclear. What was sequenced was peripheral blood. The CDR3 sequence is CASSLPDLLYYGYTF. The CDR3 bases are TGTGCCAGCAGCTTACCAGATCTTTTATACTATGGCTACACCTTC.